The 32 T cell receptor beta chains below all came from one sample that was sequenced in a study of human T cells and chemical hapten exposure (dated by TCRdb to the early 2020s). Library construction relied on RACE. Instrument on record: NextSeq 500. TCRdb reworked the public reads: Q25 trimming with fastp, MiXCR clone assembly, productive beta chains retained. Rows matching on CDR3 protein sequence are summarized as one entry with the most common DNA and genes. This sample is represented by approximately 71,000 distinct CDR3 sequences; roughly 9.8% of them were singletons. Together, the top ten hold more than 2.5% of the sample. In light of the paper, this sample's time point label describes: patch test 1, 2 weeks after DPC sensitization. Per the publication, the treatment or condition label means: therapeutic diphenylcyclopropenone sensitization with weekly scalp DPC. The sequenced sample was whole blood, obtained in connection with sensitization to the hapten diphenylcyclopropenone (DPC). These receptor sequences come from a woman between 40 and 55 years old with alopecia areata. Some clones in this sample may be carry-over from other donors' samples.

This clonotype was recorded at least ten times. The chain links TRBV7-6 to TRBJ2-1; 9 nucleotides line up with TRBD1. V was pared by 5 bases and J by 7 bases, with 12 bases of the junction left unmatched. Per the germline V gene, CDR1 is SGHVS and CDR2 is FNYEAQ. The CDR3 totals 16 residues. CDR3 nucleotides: TGTGCCAGCAGCGGCCGGGACAGGGATTATAGGAATGAGCAGTTCTTC. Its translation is CASSGRDRDYRNEQFF.

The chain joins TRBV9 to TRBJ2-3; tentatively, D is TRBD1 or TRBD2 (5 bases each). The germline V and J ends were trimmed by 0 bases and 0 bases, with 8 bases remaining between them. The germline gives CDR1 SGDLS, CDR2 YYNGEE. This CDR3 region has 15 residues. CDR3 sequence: CASSVAGDSTDTQYF. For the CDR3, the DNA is TGTGCCAGCAGCGTAGCTGGGGACAGCACAGATACGCAGTATTTT.

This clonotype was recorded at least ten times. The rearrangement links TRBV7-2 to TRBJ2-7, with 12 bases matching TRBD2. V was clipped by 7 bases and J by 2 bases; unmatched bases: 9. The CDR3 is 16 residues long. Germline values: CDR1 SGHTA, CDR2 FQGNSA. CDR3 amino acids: CASTPIGLAGTYEQYF. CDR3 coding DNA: TGTGCCAGCACCCCGATTGGACTAGCGGGAACCTACGAGCAGTACTTC. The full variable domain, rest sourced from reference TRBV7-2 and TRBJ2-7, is GAGVSQSPSNKVTEKGKDVELRCDPISGHTALYWYRQSLGQGLEFLIYFQGNSAPDKSGLPSDRFSAERTGGSVSTLTIQRTQQEDSAVYLCASTPIGLAGTYEQYFGPGTRLTVT.

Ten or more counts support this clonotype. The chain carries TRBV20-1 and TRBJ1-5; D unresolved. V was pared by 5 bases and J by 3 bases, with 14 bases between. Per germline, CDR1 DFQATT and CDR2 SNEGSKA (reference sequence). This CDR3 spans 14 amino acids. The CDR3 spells CSARPAPINQPQHF. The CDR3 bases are TGCAGTGCTCGTCCTGCCCCAATCAATCAGCCCCAGCATTTT.

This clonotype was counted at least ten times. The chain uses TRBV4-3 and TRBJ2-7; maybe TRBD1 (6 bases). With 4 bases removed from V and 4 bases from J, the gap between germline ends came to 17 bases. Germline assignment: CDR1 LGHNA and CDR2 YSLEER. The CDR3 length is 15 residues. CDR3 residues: CASSRLRGLGYEQYF. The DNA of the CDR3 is TGCGCCAGCAGCCGTTTGAGGGGGTTGGGTTACGAGCAGTACTTC.

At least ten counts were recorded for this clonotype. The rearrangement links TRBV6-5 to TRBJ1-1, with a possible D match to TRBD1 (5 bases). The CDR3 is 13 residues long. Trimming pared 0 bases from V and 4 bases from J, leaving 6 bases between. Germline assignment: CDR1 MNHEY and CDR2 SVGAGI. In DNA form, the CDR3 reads TGTGCCAGCAGTTACTCGGGGGTCACTGAAGCTTTCTTT. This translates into CASSYSGVTEAFF.

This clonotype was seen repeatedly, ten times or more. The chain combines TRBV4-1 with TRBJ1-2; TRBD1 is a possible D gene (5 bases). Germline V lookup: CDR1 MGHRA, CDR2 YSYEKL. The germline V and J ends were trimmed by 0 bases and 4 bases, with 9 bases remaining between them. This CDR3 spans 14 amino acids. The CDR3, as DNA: TGCGCCAGCAGCCAAGATGGGACGGTCTATGGCTACACCTTC. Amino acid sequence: CASSQDGTVYGYTF.

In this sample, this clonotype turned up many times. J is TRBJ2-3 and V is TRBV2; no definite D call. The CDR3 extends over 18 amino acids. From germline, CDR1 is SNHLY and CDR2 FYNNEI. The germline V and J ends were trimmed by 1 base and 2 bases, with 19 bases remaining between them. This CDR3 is CASSEEVPLIIATDTQYF. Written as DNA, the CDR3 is TGTGCCAGCAGTGAAGAGGTGCCACTTATTATTGCCACAGATACGCAGTATTTT.

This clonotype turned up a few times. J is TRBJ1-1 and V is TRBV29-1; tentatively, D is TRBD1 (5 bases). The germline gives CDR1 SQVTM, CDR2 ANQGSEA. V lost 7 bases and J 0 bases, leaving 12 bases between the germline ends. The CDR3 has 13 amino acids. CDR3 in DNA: TGCAGCGCTGATGGACAAATGAACACTGAAGCTTTCTTT. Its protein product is CSADGQMNTEAFF.

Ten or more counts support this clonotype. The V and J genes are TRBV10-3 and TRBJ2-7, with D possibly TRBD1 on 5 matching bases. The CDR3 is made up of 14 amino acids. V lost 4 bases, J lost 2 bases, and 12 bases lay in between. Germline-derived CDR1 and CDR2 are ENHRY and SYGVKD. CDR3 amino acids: CAISVQGATYEQYF. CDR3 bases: TGTGCCATCAGTGTCCAGGGTGCCACCTACGAGCAGTACTTC.

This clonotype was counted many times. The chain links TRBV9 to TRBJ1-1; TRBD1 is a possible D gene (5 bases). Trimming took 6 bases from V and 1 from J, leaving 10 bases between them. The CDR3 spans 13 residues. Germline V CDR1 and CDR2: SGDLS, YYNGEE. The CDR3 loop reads CASTQGRNTEAFF. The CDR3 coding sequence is TGTGCCAGCACCCAGGGAAGGAACACTGAAGCTTTCTTT.

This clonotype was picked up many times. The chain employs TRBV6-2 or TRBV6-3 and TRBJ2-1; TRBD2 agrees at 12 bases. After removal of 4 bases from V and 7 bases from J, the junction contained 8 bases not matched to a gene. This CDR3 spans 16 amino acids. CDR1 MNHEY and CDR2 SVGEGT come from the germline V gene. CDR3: CASSSSLAGGKNEQFF. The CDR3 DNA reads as TGTGCCAGCAGTTCCTCACTAGCGGGGGGAAAGAATGAGCAGTTCTTC.

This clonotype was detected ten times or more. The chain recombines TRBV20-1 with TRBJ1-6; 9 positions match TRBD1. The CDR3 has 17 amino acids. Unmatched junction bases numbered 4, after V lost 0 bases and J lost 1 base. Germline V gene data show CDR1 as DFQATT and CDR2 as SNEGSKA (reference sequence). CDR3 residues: CSARDHRGQSYNSPLHF. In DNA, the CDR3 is TGCAGTGCTAGAGATCACAGGGGGCAATCCTATAATTCACCCCTCCACTTT.

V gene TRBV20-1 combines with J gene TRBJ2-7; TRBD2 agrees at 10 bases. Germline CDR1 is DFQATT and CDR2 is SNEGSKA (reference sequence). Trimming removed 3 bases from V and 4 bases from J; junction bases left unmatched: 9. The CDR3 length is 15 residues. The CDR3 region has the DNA TGCAGTGCTAGCTTATCTAGCGGGGGTGCGTACGAGCAGTACTTC. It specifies CSASLSSGGAYEQYF.

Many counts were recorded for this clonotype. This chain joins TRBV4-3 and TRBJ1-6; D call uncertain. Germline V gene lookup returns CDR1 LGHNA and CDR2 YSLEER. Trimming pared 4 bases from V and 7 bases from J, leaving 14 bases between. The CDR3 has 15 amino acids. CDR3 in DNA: TGCGCCAGCAGCCGCCTTCTAGAGGTCAATTCACCCCTCCACTTT. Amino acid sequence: CASSRLLEVNSPLHF.

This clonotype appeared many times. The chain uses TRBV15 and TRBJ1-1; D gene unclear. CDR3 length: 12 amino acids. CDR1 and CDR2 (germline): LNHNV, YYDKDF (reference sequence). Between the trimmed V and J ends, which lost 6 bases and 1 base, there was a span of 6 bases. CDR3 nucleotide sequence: TGTGCCACCAGTCTGACGAACACTGAAGCTTTCTTT. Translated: CATSLTNTEAFF.

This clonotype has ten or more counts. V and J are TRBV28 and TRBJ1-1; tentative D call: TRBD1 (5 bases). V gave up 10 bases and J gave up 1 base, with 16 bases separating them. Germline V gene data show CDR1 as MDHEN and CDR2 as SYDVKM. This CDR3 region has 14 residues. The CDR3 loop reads CAIRADRENTEAFF. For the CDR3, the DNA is TGTGCCATCAGGGCAGACCGTGAGAACACTGAAGCTTTCTTT.

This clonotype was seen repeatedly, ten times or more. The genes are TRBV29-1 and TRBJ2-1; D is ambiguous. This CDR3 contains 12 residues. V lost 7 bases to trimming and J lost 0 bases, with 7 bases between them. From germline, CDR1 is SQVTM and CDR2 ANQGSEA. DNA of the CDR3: TGCAGCGCCCTTAGCTCCTACAATGAGCAGTTCTTC. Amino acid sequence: CSALSSYNEQFF.

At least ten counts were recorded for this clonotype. The CDR3 DNA is TGCAACCTCTTATCAGGTTGGCCGAACACTGAAGCTTTCTTT. Translating gives CNLLSGWPNTEAFF. The chain has TRBV20-1 and TRBJ1-1; D not certain. The CDR3 has 14 residues. Germline loops: CDR1 DFQATT, CDR2 SNEGSKA (reference sequence).

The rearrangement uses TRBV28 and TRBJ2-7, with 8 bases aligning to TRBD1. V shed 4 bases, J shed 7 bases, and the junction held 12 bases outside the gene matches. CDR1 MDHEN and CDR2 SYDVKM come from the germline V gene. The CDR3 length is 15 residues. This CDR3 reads CASSSPGQDLLEQYF. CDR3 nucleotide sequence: TGTGCCAGCAGTTCGCCGGGACAGGACCTCTTGGAGCAGTACTTC.

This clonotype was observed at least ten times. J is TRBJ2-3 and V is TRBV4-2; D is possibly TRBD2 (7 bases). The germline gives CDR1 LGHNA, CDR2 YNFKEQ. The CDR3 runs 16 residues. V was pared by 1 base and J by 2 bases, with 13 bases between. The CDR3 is CASSQAGGGTTDTQYF. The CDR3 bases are TGTGCCAGCAGCCAAGCTGGCGGGGGCACCACAGATACGCAGTATTTT.

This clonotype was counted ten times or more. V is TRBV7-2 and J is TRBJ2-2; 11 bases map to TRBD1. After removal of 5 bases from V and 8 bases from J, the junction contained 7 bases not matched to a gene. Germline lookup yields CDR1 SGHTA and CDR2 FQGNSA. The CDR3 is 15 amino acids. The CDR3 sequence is CASSIGQGASGELFF. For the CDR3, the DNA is TGTGCCAGCAGCATTGGACAGGGGGCTTCAGGGGAGCTGTTTTTT.

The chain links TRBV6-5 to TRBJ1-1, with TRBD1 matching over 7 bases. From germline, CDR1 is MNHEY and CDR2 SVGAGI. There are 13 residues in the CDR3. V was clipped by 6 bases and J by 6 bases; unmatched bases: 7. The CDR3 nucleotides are TGTGCCAGCAGACTGGGAGGGGGCTCTGAAGCTTTCTTT. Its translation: CASRLGGGSEAFF.

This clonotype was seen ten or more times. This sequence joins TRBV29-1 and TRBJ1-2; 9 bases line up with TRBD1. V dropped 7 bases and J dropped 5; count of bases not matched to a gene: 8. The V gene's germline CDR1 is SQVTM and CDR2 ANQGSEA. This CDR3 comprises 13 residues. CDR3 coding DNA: TGCAGCGCCTGGACAGGGGAGGGATATGGCTACACCTTC. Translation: CSAWTGEGYGYTF.

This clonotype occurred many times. The CDR3 nucleotides are TGTGCCAGCAGGCGCGGGGGGTCCCCCGGGGATACGCAGTATTTT. As protein: CASRRGGSPGDTQYF. V and J are TRBV28 and TRBJ2-3, with 8 bases identical to TRBD2. Losses at the gene ends were 6 bases for V and 6 bases for J; bases not matched to a gene: 11. This CDR3 region has 15 residues. Germline V gives CDR1 MDHEN, CDR2 SYDVKM.

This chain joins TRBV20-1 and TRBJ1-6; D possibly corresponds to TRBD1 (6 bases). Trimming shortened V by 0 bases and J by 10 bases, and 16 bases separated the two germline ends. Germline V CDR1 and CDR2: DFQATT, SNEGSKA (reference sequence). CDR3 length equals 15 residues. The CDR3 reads CSARDFGDKRSPLHF. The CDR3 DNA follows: TGCAGTGCTAGAGATTTTGGGGACAAAAGATCACCCCTCCACTTT.

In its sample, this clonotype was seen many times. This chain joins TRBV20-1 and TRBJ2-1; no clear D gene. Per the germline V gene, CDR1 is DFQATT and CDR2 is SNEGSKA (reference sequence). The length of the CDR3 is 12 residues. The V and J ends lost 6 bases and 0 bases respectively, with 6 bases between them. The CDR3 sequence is CSASDSYNEQFF. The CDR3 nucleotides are TGCAGTGCATCGGACTCCTACAATGAGCAGTTCTTC.

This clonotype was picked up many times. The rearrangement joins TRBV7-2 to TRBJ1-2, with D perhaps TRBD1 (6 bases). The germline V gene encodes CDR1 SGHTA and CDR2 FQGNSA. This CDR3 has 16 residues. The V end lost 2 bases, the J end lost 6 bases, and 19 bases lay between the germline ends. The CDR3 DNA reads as TGTGCCAGCAGCTTATACGGGGGGCTATCGCCGGATGGCTACACCTTC. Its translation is CASSLYGGLSPDGYTF.

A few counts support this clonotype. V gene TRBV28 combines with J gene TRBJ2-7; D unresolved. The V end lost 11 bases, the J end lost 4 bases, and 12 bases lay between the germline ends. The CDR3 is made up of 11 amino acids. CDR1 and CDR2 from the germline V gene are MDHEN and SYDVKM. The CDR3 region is CASGRSYEQYF. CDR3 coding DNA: TGTGCCTCGGGCAGGTCTTACGAGCAGTACTTC.

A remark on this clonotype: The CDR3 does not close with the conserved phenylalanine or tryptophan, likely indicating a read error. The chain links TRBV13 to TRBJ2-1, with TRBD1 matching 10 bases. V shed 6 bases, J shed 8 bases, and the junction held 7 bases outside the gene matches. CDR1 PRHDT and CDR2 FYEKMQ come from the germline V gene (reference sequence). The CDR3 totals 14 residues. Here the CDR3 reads CASRVRDRGYEQFI. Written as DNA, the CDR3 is TGTGCCAGCAGAGTCCGGGACAGGGGCTATGAGCAGTTCATC.

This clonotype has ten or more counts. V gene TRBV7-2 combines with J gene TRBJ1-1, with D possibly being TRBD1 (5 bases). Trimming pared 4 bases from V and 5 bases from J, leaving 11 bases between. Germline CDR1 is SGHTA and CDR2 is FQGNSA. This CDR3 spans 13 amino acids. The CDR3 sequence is CASSSSEGTEAFF. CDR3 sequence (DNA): TGTGCCAGCAGCTCATCCGAGGGGACTGAAGCTTTCTTT.

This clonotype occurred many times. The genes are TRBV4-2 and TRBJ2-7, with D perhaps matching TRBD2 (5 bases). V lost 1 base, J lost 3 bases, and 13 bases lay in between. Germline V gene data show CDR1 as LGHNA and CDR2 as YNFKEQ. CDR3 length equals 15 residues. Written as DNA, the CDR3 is TGTGCCAGCAGCCAAGGTATAACGGGGAACTACGAGCAGTACTTC. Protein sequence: CASSQGITGNYEQYF.